This TCR delta chain was recorded in a study of gamma-delta T cells after stem cell transplantation. Trimming cost V 3 bases and J 7 bases; bases outside gene matches: 29. Germline V gives CDR1 TSWWSYY, CDR2 QGS. This CDR3 has 22 amino acids. TCRdb re-called the RT-PCR reads using CATT. The sample records around 12,000 delta-chain clones, 38% being singletons. Sequencing was carried out using gamma-delta T cells. This TCR was recovered from a human donor. It is not recorded whose cells these are; they may come from a transplant donor. The chain joins TRDV1 to TRDJ1; 10 bases line up with TRDD3. Written as DNA, the CDR3 is TGTGCTCTTGGGGACCCTAGAACCTTAAGGGGGTACTGGGGGATCCTAGAAGGTAAACTCATCTTT. This codes for CALGDPRTLRGYWGILEGKLIF.